These T cell receptor beta chains were read from a single sample in a study of cytomegalovirus exposure and HLA in healthy donors. This table comes from immunoSEQ multiplex PCR, and its TCRdb copy is limited to in-frame clones, with some not included. The sample contains under 300,000 clones, 84% of which appear only once. Sequencing was carried out using PBMCs. These receptors came from a middle-aged woman in good health and CMV-seropositive. Each CDR3 is given with its conserved first and last residue. The order of the fields is clone size, V gene, D gene, J gene, CDR3 length, CDR3 DNA, CDR3 protein. A D gene is named only where the DNA matches it firmly. The listing skips clone size in some rows; elsewhere it reads once, few, many or a size class.

once,TRBV9,TRBD1,TRBJ1-2,14,TGTGCCAGCAGCGCAACGACAGGGGTTGGGGGCTACACCTTC,CASSATTGVGGYTF
NA,TRBV29-1,TRBD2,TRBJ2-7,12,TGCAGCGTACTAGCGGGATCTCACGAGCAGTACTTC,CSVLAGSHEQYF
NA,TRBV10-3,TRBD2,TRBJ2-1,15,TGTGCCATCTCCCTTGGACTAGCGGGAATCAATGAGCAGTTCTTC,CAISLGLAGINEQFF
NA,TRBV19,TRBD1,TRBJ1-2,14,TGTGCCAGTAGTGTAACAGGGGCCCATATCGGCTACACCTTC,CASSVTGAHIGYTF
NA,TRBV7-2,TRBD1,TRBJ2-5,13,TGTGCCAGCAGCGGCAGGGGGTTCGAGACCCAGTACTTC,CASSGRGFETQYF
NA,TRBV5-1,NA,TRBJ2-3,14,TGCGCCAGCAGTAGAGGGCGGCGCACAGATACGCAGTATTTT,CASSRGRRTDTQYF
NA,TRBV6-6,NA,TRBJ2-3,11,TGTGCCAGCAGTGTCCAAGATACGCAGTATTTT,CASSVQDTQYF
NA,TRBV4-3,TRBD1,TRBJ1-2,15,TGCGCCAGCAGCCCCCTAGCAGGACAGGGAGGTGGCTACACCTTC,CASSPLAGQGGGYTF
NA,TRBV5-6,TRBD1,TRBJ1-2,17,TGTGCCAGCAGCTTGGATGGACAGGGGTATGTGGACTATGGCTACACCTTC,CASSLDGQGYVDYGYTF
NA,TRBV7-2,NA,TRBJ2-7,11,TGTGCCAGCAGCTCCCTCTACGAGCAGTACTTC,CASSSLYEQYF
NA,TRBV2,TRBD2,TRBJ2-1,14,TGTGCCAGCAGGCGGGAGGGTTCCTACAATGAGCAGTTCTTC,CASRREGSYNEQFF
NA,TRBV6-4,TRBD2,TRBJ2-1,15,TGTGCCAGCAGTCCCGGGACTAGCGGGAGAAATGAGCAGTTCTTC,CASSPGTSGRNEQFF
once,TRBV7-2,TRBD2,TRBJ2-3,15,TGTGCCAGCAGCCCGGGACTAGCGGCCTGGAATACGCAGTATTTT,CASSPGLAAWNTQYF
NA,TRBV6-5,TRBD1,TRBJ2-7,15,TGTGCCAGCAGTAACAGGGGACAGGGGTTGAACGAGCAGTACTTC,CASSNRGQGLNEQYF
NA,TRBV28,NA,TRBJ1-3,17,TGTGCCAGCAGTTTCCACCGGACAGCTTCCTCTGGAAACACCATATATTTT,CASSFHRTASSGNTIYF
NA,TRBV7-9,NA,TRBJ1-1,11,TGTGCCAGCACCCCGCGGGGGGAAGCTTTCTTT,CASTPRGEAFF
NA,TRBV29-1,NA,TRBJ2-3,13,TGCAGCGTTCGTAGCGGCAACACAGATACGCAGTATTTT,CSVRSGNTDTQYF
NA,TRBV6-5,TRBD1,TRBJ2-7,14,TGTGCCAGCAGTGGAAGACAGGGACCCTACGAGCAGTACTTC,CASSGRQGPYEQYF
NA,TRBV30,NA,TRBJ1-4,11,TGTGCCTTGGACAGAGGTGAAAAACTGTTTTTT,CALDRGEKLFF
NA,TRBV19,TRBD2,TRBJ2-7,13,TGTGCCAGTAGTCTGGCGGGAGACTACGAGCAGTACTTC,CASSLAGDYEQYF
few,TRBV6-4,NA,TRBJ2-7,17,TGTGCCAGCTATCTAGGGCCGGCGGTTCCAGGGTGCTACGAGCAGTACTTC,CASYLGPAVPGCYEQYF
few,TRBV6-1,TRBD1,TRBJ2-7,12,TGTGCCTCGGACAGGGACTCCTACGAGCAGTACTTC,CASDRDSYEQYF
NA,TRBV5-6,TRBD1,TRBJ2-7,14,TGTGCCAGCAGCCCTCACCTAGGGGGCGGGGAGCAGTACTTC,CASSPHLGGGEQYF
NA,TRBV25-1,TRBD1,TRBJ1-6,15,TGTGCCAGCAGTCCGCGGACAGGGAATAATTCACCCCTCCACTTT,CASSPRTGNNSPLHF
NA,TRBV7-8,NA,TRBJ2-5,11,TGTGCCAGCAGTCAGGGAGAGACCCAGTACTTC,CASSQGETQYF
NA,TRBV19,NA,TRBJ1-2,14,TGTGCCAGTAGGACAACAGGTCTGAACTATGGCTACACCTTC,CASRTTGLNYGYTF
NA,TRBV11-2,NA,TRBJ1-1,13,TGTGCCAGCAGCCTCGACAGATCCTCTGAAGCTTTCTTT,CASSLDRSSEAFF
NA,TRBV11-2,NA,TRBJ2-1,14,TGTGCCAGCAGCCAAAGGGACACCAACAATGAGCAGTTCTTC,CASSQRDTNNEQFF
NA,TRBV5-6,TRBD2,TRBJ2-5,16,TGTGCCAGCAGCTGGCGGGCGGGAGACTTCGCAGAGACCCAATACTTC,CASSWRAGDFAETQYF
NA,TRBV7-6,TRBD1,TRBJ2-7,15,TGTGCCAGCAGCAAACCGGGACAGGGGGACTACGAGCAGTACTTC,CASSKPGQGDYEQYF
NA,TRBV7-8,NA,TRBJ1-5,16,TGTGCCAGCAGCTTAGCGGTACGGGGGAGCAATCAGCCCCAGCATTTT,CASSLAVRGSNQPQHF
once,TRBV7-9,NA,TRBJ2-7,14,TGTGCCAGCAGCCGACCCGGGGGCTCCTACGAGCAGTACTTC,CASSRPGGSYEQYF
few,TRBV14,TRBD1,TRBJ2-7,20,TGTGCCAGCAGCCTAGTCTCTTTTTTCGGGACAGGGAGTTCGGCTTACGAGCAGTACTTC,CASSLVSFFGTGSSAYEQYF
NA,TRBV27,TRBD2,TRBJ2-5,16,TGTGCCAGCAGCAGACTAGCGGGAGGTCGTAAAGAGACCCAGTACTTC,CASSRLAGGRKETQYF
NA,TRBV5-8,NA,TRBJ2-6,15,TGTGCCAGCAGCCAAGAGGGGGCTGGGGCCAACGTCCTGACTTTC,CASSQEGAGANVLTF
NA,TRBV18,NA,TRBJ1-2,14,TGTGCCAGCTCACCAAAGGCAGGTGACTATGGCTACACCTTC,CASSPKAGDYGYTF
NA,TRBV6-1,TRBD1,TRBJ2-7,14,TGTGCCAGCCTCACAGGGGGAATTTTCCACGAGCAGTACTTC,CASLTGGIFHEQYF
NA,TRBV20-1,NA,TRBJ2-5,11,TGCAGTGCTAGCGGGAGCGAGACCCAGTACTTC,CSASGSETQYF
NA,TRBV28,NA,TRBJ2-2,16,TGTGCCAGCAGTTTACAGGCACCGCCCAGGCCCGGGGAGCTGTTTTTT,CASSLQAPPRPGELFF
NA,TRBV9,TRBD1,TRBJ2-7,16,TGTGCCAGCAGCGTGATTCCGGGACAGGGAAGGTACGAGCAGTACTTC,CASSVIPGQGRYEQYF
NA,TRBV10-3,NA,TRBJ2-2,16,TGTGCCATCAGTGAGTCTTTGCGGGGGAACACCGGGGAGCTGTTTTTT,CAISESLRGNTGELFF
NA,TRBV28,TRBD1,TRBJ2-7,14,TGTGCCAGCAGTATAGACAGGGGGGGCTACGAGCAGTACTTC,CASSIDRGGYEQYF
NA,TRBV7-9,NA,TRBJ2-2,15,TGTGCCAGCAGCACCAACAGGGCGCCGACCGGGGAGCTGTTTTTT,CASSTNRAPTGELFF
NA,TRBV7-2,TRBD1,TRBJ2-5,14,TGTGCCAGCAGCCGGGACAGGGGTTCCGAGACCCAGTACTTC,CASSRDRGSETQYF
NA,TRBV7-2,TRBD2,TRBJ2-7,19,TGTGCCAGCAGCCCAAGACGACCGGGACTAGCGGGAGGTCCCCACGAGCAGTACTTC,CASSPRRPGLAGGPHEQYF
NA,TRBV7-8,NA,TRBJ1-1,16,TGTGCCAGCTCGCACGACCTCGACGGCGGGAACACTGAAGCTTTCTTT,CASSHDLDGGNTEAFF
NA,TRBV4-2,NA,TRBJ2-1,16,TGTGCCAGCAGCCCTTTCGGACAGAGCTCCTACAATGAGCAGTTCTTC,CASSPFGQSSYNEQFF
NA,TRBV6-4,TRBD1,TRBJ1-5,13,TGTGCCAGCAGTCCCACAGGGGATCAGCCCCAGCATTTT,CASSPTGDQPQHF
NA,TRBV4-1,NA,TRBJ2-1,15,TGCGCCAGCAGCCCCGATGGGGGGTCCTACAATGAGCAGTTCTTC,CASSPDGGSYNEQFF
NA,TRBV28,NA,TRBJ2-7,13,TGTGCCAGCAGGATTGACAGAACCTACGAGCAGTACTTC,CASRIDRTYEQYF
NA,TRBV7-3,TRBD1,TRBJ1-2,16,TGTGCCAGCAGCTTAGGGGGGACAGGAACTGACTATGGCTACACCTTC,CASSLGGTGTDYGYTF
NA,TRBV6-6,NA,TRBJ1-5,12,TGTGCCAGCAGTTACCCTGATCAGCCCCAGCATTTT,CASSYPDQPQHF